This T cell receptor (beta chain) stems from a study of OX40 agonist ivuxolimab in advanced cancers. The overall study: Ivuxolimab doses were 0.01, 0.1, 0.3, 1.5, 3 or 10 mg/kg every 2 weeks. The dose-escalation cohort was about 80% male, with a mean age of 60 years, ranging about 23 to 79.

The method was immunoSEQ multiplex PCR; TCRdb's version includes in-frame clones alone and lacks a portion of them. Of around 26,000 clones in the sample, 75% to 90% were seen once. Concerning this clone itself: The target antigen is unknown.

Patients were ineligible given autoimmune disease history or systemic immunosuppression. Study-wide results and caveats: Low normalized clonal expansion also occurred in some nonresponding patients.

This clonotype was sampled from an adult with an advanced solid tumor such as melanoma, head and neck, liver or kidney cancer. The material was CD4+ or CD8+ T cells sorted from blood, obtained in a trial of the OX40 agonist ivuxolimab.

CDR3 sequence reads: CSAQEGQGEGTQYF. CDR3 nucleotide sequence: TGCAGCGCCCAGGAGGGACAGGGGGAAGGGACCCAGTACTTC. The chain has TRBV29-1 and TRBJ2-5; 11 bases are a match to TRBD1. Germline loops: CDR1 SQVTM, CDR2 ANQGSEA. J was trimmed by 7 bases and V by 7 bases; bases with no gene match: 11. The CDR3 is 14 residues long.